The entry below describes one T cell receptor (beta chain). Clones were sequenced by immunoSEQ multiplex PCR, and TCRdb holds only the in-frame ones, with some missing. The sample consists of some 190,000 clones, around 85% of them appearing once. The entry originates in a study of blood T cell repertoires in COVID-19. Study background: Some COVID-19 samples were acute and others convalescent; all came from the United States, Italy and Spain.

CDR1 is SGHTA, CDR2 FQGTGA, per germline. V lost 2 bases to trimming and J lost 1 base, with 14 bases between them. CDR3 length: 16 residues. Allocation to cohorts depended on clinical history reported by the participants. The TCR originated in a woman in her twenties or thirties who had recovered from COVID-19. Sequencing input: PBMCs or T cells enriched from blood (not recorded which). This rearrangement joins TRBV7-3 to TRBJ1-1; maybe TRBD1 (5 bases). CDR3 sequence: CASSLSRLGGNTEAFF. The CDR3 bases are TGTGCCAGCAGCTTATCTCGTCTCGGGGGGAACACTGAAGCTTTCTTT.